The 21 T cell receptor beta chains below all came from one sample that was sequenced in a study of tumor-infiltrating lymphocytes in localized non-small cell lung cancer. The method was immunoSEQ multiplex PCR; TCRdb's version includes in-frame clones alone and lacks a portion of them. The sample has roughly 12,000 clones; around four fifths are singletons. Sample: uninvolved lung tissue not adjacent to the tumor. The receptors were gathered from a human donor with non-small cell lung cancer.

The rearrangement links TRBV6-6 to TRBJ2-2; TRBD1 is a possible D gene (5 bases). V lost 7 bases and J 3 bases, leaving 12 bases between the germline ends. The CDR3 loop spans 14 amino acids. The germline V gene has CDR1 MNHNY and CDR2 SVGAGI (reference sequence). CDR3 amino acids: CASKSGQDTGELFF. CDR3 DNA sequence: TGTGCCAGCAAGTCAGGACAAGACACCGGGGAGCTGTTTTTT.

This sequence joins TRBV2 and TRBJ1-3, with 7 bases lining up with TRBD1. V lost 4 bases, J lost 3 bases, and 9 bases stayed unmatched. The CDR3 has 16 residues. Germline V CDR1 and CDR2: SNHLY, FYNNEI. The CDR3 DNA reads TGTGCCAGCAGTGTAGAGGGGGCGGGGAATGGAAACACCATATATTTT. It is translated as CASSVEGAGNGNTIYF.

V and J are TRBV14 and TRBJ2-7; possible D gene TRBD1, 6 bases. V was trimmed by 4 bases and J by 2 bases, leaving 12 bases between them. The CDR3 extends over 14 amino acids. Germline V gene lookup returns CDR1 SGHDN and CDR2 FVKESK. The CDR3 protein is CASSPGTTTYEQYF. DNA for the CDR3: TGTGCCAGCAGCCCCGGGACAACCACCTACGAGCAGTACTTC.

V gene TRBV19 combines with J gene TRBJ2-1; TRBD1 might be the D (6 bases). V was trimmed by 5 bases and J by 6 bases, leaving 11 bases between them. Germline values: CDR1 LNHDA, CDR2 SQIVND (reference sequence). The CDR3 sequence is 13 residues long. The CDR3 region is CASSSYRANEQFF. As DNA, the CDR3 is TGTGCCAGTAGTTCATACAGGGCCAATGAGCAGTTCTTC.

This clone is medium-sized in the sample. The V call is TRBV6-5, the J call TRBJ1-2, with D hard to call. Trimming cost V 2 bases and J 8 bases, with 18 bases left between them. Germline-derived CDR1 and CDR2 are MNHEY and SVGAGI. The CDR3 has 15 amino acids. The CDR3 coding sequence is TGTGCCAGCAGTTACGACACCGGATCATACTGGGGCTACACCTTC. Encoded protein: CASSYDTGSYWGYTF.

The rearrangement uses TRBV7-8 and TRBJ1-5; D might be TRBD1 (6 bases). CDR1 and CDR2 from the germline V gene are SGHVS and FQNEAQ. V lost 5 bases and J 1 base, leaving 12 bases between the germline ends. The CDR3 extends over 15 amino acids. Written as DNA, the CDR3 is TGTGCCAGCAGCGCCCTAACAGGGAGCAATCAGCCCCAGCATTTT. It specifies CASSALTGSNQPQHF. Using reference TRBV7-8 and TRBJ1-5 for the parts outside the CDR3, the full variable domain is GAGVSQSPRYKVAKRGQDVALRCDPISGHVSLFWYQQALGQGPEFLTYFQNEAQLDKSGLPSDRFFAERPEGSVSTLKIQRTQQEDSAVYLCASSALTGSNQPQHFGDGTRLSIL.

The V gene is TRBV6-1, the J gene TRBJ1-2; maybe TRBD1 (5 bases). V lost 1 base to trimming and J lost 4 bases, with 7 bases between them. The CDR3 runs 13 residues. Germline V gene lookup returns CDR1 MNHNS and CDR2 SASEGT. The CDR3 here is CASSEGGAYGYTF. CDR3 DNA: TGTGCCAGCAGTGAAGGCGGGGCCTATGGCTACACCTTC.

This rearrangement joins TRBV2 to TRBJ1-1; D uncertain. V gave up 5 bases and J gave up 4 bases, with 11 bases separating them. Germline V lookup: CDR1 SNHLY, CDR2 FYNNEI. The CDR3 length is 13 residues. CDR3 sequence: CASSPNSITEAFF. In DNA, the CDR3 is TGTGCCAGCAGTCCCAATTCAATCACTGAAGCTTTCTTT. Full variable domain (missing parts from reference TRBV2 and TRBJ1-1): EPEVTQTPSHQVTQMGQEVILRCVPISNHLYFYWYRQILGQKVEFLVSFYNNEISEKSEIFDDQFSVERPDGSNFTLKIRSTKLEDSAMYFCASSPNSITEAFFGQGTRLTVV.

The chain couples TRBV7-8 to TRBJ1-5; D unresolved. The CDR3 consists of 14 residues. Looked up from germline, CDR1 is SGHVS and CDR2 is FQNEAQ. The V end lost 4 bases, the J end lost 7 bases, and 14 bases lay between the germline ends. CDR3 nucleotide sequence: TGTGCCAGCAGCTCTCGGGCCCCTAGGCAGCCCCAGCATTTT. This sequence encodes CASSSRAPRQPQHF.

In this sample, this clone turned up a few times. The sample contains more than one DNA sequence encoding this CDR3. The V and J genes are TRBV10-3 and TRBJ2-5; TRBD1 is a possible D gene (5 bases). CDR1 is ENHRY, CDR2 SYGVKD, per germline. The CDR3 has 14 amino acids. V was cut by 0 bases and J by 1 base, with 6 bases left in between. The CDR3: CAISESTAQETQYF. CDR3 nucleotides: TGTGCCATCAGTGAGTCGACAGCCCAAGAGACCCAGTACTTC.

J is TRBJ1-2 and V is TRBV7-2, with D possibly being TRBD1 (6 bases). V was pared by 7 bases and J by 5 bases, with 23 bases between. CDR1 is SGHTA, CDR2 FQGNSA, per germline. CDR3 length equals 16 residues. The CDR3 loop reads CASNVGHGGAQYGYTF. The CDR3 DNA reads TGTGCCAGCAACGTGGGACACGGGGGCGCCCAATATGGCTACACCTTC.

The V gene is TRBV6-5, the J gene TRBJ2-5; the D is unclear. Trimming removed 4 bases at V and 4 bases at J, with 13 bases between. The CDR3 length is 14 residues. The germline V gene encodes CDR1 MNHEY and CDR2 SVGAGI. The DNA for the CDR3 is TGTGCCAGCAGTTCGAACTCCCGTAGAGAGACCCAGTACTTC. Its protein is CASSSNSRRETQYF.

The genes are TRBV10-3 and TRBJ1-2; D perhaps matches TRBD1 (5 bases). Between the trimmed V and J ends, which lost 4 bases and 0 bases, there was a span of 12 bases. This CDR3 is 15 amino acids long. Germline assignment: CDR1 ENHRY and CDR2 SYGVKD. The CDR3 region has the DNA TGTGCCATCAGTGTATTGCCGGGGCCTAACTATGGCTACACCTTC. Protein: CAISVLPGPNYGYTF.

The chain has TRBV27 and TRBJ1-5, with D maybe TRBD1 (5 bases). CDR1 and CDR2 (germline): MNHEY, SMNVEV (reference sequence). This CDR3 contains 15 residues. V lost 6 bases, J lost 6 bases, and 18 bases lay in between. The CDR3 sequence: CASRERGTSAQPQHF. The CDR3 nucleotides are TGTGCCAGCAGGGAGAGGGGAACGTCAGCTCAGCCCCAGCATTTT.

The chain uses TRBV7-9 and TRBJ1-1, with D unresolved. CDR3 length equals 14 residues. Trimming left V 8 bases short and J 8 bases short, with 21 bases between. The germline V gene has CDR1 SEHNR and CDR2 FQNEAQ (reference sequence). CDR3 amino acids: CASSLITVPFEAFF. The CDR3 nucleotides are TGTGCCAGCTCGCTTATAACGGTTCCCTTCGAAGCTTTCTTT.

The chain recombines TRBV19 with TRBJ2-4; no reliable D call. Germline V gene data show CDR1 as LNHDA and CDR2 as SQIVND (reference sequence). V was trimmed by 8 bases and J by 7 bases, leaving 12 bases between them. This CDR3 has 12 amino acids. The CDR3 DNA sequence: TGTGCCAGTGCCGGGCCCTTCAACATTCAGTACTTC. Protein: CASAGPFNIQYF.

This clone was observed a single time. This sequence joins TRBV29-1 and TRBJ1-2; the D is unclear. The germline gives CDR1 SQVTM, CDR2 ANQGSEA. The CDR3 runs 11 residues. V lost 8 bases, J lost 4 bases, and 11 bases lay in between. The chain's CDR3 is CSILGSYGYTF. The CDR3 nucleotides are TGCAGCATTCTGGGCAGCTATGGCTACACCTTC.

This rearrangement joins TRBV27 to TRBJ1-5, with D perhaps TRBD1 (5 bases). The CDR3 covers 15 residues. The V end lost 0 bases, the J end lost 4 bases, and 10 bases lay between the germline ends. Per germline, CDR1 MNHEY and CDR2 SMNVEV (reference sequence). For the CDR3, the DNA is TGTGCCAGCAGTTTATCCAGGGCGGGGAATCAGCCCCAGCATTTT. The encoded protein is CASSLSRAGNQPQHF.

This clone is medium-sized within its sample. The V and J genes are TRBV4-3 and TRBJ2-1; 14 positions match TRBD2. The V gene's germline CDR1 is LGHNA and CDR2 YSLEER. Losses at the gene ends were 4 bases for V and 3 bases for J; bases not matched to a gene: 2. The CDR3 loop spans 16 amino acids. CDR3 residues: CASSLGLAGDYNEQFF. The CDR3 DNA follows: TGCGCCAGCAGCCTGGGACTAGCGGGGGACTACAATGAGCAGTTCTTC.

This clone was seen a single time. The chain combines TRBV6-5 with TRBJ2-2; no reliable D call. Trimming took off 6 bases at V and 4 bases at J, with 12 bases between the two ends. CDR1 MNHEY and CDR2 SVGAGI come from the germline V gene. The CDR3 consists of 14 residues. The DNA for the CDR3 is TGTGCCAGCAGGAAGCAGTGGGGCACCGGGGAGCTGTTTTTT. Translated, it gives CASRKQWGTGELFF.

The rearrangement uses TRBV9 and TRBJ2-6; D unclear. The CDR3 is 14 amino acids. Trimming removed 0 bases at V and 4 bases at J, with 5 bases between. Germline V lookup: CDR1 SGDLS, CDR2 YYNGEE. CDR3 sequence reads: CASSVGSGANVLTF. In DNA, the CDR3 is TGTGCCAGCAGCGTAGGGTCCGGGGCCAACGTCCTGACTTTC. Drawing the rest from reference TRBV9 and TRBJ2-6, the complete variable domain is DSGVTQTPKHLITATGQRVTLRCSPRSGDLSVYWYQQSLDQGLQFLIQYYNGEERAKGNILERFSAQQFPDLHSELNLSSLELGDSALYFCASSVGSGANVLTFGAGSRLTVL.